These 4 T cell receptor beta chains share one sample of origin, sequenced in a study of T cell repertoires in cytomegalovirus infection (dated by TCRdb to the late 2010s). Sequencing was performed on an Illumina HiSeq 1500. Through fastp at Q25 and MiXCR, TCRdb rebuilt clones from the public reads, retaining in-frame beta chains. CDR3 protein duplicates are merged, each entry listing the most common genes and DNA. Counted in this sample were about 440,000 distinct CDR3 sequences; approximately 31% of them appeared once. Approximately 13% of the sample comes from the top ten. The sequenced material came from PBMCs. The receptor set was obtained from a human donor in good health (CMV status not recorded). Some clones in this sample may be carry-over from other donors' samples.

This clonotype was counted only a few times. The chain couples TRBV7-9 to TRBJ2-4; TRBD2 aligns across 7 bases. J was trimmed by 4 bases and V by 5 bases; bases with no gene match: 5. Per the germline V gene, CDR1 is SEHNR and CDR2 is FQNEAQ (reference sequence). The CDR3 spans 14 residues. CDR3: CASSLLAGKNIQYF. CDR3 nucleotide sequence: TGTGCCAGCAGCCTCTTAGCGGGTAAAAACATTCAGTACTTC. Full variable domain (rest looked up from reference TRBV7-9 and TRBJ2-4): DTGVSQNPRHKITKRGQNVTFRCDPISEHNRLYWYRQTLGQGPEFLTYFQNEAQLEKSRLLSDRFSAERPKGSFSTLEIQRTEQGDSAMYLCASSLLAGKNIQYFGAGTRLSVL.

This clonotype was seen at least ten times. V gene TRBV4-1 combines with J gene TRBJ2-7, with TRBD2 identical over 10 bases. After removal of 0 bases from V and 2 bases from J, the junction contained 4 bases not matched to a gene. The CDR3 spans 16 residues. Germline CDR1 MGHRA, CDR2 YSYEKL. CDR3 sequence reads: CASSQDSGGSPYEQYF. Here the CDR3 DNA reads TGCGCCAGCAGCCAAGATAGCGGGGGGTCCCCCTACGAGCAGTACTTC.

The CDR3 DNA follows: TGCAGTGCTAGCAGTCGGGGGGGGGCTGATCAGCCCCAGCATTTT. It is translated as CSASSRGGADQPQHF. The chain employs TRBV20-1 and TRBJ1-5; a weak D match, TRBD1 (6 bases). CDR1 and CDR2 (germline): DFQATT, SNEGSKA (reference sequence). Between the trimmed V and J ends, which lost 3 bases and 5 bases, there was a span of 17 bases. This CDR3 is 15 amino acids long.

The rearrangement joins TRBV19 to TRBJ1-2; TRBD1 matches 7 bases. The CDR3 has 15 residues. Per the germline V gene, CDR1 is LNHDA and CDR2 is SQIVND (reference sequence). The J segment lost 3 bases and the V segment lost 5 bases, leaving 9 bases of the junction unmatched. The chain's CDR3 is CASSLRLRGDYGYTF. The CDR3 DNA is TGTGCCAGTAGTTTAAGGCTCAGGGGGGACTATGGCTACACCTTC.